This T cell receptor (beta chain) was profiled in a study of T cells in localized non-small cell lung cancer. Study results and limitations: Uninvolved adjacent lung showed the highest T cell clonality, exceeding tumor.

The assay was immunoSEQ multiplex PCR, and TCRdb's table has in-frame clones only and misses some. Of about 1,800 clones in the sample, nearly 25% are singletons; the top ten hold about 16%. The CDR3 has 14 residues. Germline values: CDR1 MNHGY, CDR2 SAAAGT. Trimming cost V 10 bases and J 7 bases; bases outside gene matches: 6. Details on this clone: Its antigen remains unidentified.

This receptor was taken from a female donor older than 55 with stage I lung adenocarcinoma. The sample here was lung tumor tissue, taken before any cancer treatment. The chain joins TRBV6-8 to TRBJ2-1; 14 nucleotides agree with TRBD2. CDR3 amino acids: CATSGTSGRNEQFF. The CDR3 bases are TGTGCCACGTCCGGGACTAGCGGGAGAAATGAGCAGTTCTTC.